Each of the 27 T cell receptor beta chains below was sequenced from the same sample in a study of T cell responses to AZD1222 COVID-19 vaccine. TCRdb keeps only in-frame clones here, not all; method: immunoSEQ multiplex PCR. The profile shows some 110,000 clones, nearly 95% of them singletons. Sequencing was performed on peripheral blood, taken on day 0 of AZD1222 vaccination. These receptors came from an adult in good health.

Here the CDR3 reads CASSPSPVREKLFF. In nucleotides, the CDR3 is TGTGCCAGCAGTCCATCCCCAGTGCGGGAAAAACTGTTTTTT. The V call is TRBV27, the J call TRBJ1-4, with no clear D. The CDR3 runs to 14 residues. Looked up from germline, CDR1 is MNHEY and CDR2 is SMNVEV (reference sequence). Between the trimmed V and J ends, which lost 5 bases and 8 bases, there was a span of 15 bases.

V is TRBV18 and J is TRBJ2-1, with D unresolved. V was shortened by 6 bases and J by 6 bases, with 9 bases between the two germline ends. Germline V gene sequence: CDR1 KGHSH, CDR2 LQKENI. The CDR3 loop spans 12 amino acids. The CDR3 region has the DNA TGTGCCAGCTCCCCTTTTGGCAATGAGCAGTTCTTC. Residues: CASSPFGNEQFF.

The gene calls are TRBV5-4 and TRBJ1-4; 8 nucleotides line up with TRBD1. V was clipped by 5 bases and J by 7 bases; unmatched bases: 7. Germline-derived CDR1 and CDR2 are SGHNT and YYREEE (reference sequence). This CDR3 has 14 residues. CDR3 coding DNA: TGTGCCAGCAGATCCGACAGGGGAGGTGAAAAACTGTTTTTT. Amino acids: CASRSDRGGEKLFF.

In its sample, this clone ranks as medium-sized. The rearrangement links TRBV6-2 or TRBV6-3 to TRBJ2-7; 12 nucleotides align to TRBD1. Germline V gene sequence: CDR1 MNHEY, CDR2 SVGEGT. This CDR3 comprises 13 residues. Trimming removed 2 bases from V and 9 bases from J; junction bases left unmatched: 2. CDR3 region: CASSYGTGGVQYF. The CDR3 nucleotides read TGTGCCAGCAGTTACGGGACAGGGGGCGTGCAGTACTTC.

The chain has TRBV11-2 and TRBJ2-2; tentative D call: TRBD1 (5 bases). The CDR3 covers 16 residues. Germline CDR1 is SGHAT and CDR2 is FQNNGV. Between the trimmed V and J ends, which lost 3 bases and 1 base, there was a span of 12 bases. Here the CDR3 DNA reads TGTGCCAGCAGCTTCCGCGGACAAATGAACACCGGGGAGCTGTTTTTT. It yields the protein CASSFRGQMNTGELFF.

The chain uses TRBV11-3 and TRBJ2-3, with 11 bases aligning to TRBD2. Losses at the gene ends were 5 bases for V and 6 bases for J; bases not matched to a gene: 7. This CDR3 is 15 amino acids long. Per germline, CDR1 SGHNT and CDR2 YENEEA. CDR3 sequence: CASSQRLAGRDTQYF. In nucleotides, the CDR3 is TGTGCCAGCAGCCAGAGACTAGCGGGACGTGATACGCAGTATTTT.

CDR3 sequence (DNA): TGCGCCAGCAGTGTCCTAAAGACTAGCGGGACCAACGATGAGCAGTTCTTC. Residues: CASSVLKTSGTNDEQFF. The rearrangement joins TRBV10-1 to TRBJ2-1; 11 bases fit TRBD2. With V trimmed by 4 bases and J by 8 bases, 13 bases remained unmatched. The V gene's germline CDR1 is WNHNN and CDR2 SYGVQD (reference sequence). The CDR3 is made up of 17 amino acids.

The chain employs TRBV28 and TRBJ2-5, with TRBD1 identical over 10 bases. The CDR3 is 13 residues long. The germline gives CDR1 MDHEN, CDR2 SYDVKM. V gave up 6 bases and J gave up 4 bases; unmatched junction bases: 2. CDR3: CASRGQGRETQYF. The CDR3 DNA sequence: TGTGCCAGCAGGGGACAGGGGAGAGAGACCCAGTACTTC.

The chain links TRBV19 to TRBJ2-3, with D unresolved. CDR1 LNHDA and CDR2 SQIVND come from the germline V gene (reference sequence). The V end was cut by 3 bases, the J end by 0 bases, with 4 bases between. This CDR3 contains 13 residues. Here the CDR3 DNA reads TGTGCCAGTAGTATGACCAGCACAGATACGCAGTATTTT. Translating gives CASSMTSTDTQYF.

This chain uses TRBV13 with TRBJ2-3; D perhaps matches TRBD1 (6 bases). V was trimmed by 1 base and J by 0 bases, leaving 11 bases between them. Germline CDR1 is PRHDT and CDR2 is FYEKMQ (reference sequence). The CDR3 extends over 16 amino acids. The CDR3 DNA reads TGTGCCAGCAGCTTAGTGGCAGGGGAAAGCACAGATACGCAGTATTTT. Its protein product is CASSLVAGESTDTQYF.

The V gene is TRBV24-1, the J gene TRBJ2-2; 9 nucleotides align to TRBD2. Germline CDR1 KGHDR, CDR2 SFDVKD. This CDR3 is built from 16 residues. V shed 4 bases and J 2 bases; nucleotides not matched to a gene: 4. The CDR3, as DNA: TGTGCCACCAGTGAGCCGACTAGCGGAAACACCGGGGAGCTGTTTTTT. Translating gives CATSEPTSGNTGELFF.

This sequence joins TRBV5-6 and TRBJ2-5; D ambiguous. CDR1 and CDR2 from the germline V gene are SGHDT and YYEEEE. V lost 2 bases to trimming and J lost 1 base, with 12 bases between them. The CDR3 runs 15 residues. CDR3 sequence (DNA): TGTGCCAGCAGCTTCGTTAGTCGCTTCCAAGAGACCCAGTACTTC. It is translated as CASSFVSRFQETQYF.

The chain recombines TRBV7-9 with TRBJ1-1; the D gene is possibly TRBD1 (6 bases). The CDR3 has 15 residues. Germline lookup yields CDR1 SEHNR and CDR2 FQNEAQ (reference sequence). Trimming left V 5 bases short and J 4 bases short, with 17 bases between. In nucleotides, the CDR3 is TGTGCCAGCAGCCTAGAGGGACATGGGATCACTGAAGCTTTCTTT. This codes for CASSLEGHGITEAFF.

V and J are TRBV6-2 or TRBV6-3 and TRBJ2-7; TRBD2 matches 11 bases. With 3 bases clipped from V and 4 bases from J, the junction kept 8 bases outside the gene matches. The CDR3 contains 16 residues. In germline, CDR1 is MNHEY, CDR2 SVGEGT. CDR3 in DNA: TGTGCCAGCAGTTATTCCCTAGCGGGAGGTTGGTACGAGCAGTACTTC. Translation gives CASSYSLAGGWYEQYF.

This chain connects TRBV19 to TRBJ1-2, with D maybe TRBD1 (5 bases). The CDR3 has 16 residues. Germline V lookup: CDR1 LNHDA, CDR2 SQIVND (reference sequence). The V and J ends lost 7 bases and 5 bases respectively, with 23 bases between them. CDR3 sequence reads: CASKSGDLGTIYGYTF. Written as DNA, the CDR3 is TGTGCCAGTAAATCCGGTGACCTAGGGACCATTTATGGCTACACCTTC.

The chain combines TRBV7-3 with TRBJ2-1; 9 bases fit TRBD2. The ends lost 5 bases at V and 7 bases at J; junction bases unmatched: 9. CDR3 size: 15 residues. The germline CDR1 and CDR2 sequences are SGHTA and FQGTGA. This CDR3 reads CASSQGLAGINEQFF. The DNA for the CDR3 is TGTGCCAGCAGCCAAGGGCTAGCGGGAATTAATGAGCAGTTCTTC. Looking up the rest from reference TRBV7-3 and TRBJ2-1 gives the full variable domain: GAGVSQTPSNKVTEKGKYVELRCDPISGHTALYWYRQSLGQGPEFLIYFQGTGAADDSGLPNDRFFAVRPEGSVSTLKIQRTERGDSAVYLCASSQGLAGINEQFFGPGTRLTVL.

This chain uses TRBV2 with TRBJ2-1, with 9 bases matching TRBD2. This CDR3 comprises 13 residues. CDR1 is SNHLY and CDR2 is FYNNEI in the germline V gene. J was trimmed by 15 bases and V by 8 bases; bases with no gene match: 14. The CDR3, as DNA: TGTGCCAGCGTTGGGCGGGAGGGCCTTAATTCGTTCTTC. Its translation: CASVGREGLNSFF.

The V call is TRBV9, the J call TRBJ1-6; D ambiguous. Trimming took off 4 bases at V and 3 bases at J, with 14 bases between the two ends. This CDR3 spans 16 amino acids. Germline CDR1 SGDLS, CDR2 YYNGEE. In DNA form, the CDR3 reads TGTGCCAGCAGCCTCGGTCGGGAGGGCTATAATTCACCCCTCCACTTT. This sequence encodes CASSLGREGYNSPLHF.

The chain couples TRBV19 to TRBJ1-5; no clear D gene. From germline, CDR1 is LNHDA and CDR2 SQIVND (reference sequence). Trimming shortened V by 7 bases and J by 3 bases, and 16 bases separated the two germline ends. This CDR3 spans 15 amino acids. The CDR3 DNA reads TGTGCCAGTACCCTACGGACTGAGCCCAATCAGCCCCAGCATTTT. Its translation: CASTLRTEPNQPQHF.

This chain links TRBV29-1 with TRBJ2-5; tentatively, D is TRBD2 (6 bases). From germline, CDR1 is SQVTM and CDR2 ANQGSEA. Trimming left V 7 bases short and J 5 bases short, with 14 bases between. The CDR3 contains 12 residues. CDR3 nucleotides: TGCAGCGGCCAGTTAGGAGGGGAGACCCAGTACTTC. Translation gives CSGQLGGETQYF. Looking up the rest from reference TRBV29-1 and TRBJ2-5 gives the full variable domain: SAVISQKPSRDICQRGTSLTIQCQVDSQVTMMFWYRQQPGQSLTLIATANQGSEATYESGFVIDKFPISRPNLTFSTLTVSNMSPEDSSIYLCSGQLGGETQYFGPGTRLLVL.

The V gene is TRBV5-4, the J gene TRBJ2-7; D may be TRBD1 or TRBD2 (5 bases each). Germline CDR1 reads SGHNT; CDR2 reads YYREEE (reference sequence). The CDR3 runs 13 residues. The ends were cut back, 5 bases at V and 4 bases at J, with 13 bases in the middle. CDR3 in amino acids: CASSNRGGYEQYF. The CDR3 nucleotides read TGTGCCAGCAGTAACCGTGGGGGTTACGAGCAGTACTTC.

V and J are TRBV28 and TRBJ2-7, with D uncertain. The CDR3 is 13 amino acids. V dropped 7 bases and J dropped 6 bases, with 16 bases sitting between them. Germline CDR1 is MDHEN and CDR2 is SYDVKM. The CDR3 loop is CASTSSEVLEQYF. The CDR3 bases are TGTGCCAGCACGTCATCCGAGGTTCTCGAGCAGTACTTC.

Written as DNA, the CDR3 is TGTGCCAGTACCCCGGACAGGGCAAATTCACCCCTCCACTTT. Translated: CASTPDRANSPLHF. This rearrangement joins TRBV19 to TRBJ1-6; 8 bases are shared with TRBD1. Germline CDR1 and CDR2: LNHDA and SQIVND (reference sequence). The CDR3 extends over 14 amino acids. The J segment lost 7 bases and the V segment lost 7 bases, leaving 6 bases of the junction unmatched.

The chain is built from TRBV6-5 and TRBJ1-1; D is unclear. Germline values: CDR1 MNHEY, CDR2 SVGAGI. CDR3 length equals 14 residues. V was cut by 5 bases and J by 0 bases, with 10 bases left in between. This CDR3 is CASSPNPLNTEAFF. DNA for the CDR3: TGTGCCAGCAGTCCAAACCCCTTGAACACTGAAGCTTTCTTT.

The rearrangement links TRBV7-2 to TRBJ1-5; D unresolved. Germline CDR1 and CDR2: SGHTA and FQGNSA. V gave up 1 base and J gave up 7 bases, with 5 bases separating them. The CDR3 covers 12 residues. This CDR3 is CASSLGLQPQHF. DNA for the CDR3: TGTGCCAGCAGCTTAGGGTTGCAGCCCCAGCATTTT. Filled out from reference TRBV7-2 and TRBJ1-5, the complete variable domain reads GAGVSQSPSNKVTEKGKDVELRCDPISGHTALYWYRQSLGQGLEFLIYFQGNSAPDKSGLPSDRFSAERTGGSVSTLTIQRTQQEDSAVYLCASSLGLQPQHFGDGTRLSIL.

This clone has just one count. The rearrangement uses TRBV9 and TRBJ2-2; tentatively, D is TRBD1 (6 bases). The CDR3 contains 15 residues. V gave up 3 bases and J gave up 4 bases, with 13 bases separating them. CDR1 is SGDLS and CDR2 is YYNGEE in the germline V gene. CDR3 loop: CASSDTGFSTGELFF. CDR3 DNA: TGTGCCAGCAGCGATACAGGGTTTTCCACCGGGGAGCTGTTTTTT.

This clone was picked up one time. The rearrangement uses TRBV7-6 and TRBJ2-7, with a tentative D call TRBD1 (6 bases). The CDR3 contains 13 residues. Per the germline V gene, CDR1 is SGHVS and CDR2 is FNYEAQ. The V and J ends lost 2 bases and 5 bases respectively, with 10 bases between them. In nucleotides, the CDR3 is TGTGCCAGCAGCTTACTACAGGGCAACGAGCAGTACTTC. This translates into CASSLLQGNEQYF.